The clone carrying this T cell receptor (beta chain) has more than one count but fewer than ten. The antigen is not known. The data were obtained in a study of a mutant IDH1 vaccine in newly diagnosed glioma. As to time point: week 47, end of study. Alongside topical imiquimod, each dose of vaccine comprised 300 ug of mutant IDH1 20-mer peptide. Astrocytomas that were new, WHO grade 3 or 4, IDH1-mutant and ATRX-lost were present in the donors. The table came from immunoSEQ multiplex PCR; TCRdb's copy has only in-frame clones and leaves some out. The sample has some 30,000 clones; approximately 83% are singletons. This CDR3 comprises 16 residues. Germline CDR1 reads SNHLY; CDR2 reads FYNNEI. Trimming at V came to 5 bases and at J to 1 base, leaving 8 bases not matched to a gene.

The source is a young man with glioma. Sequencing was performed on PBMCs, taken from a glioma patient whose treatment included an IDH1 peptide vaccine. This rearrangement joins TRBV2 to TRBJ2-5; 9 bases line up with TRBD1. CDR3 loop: CASSSIGTGIQETQYF. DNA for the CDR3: TGTGCCAGCAGTAGCATCGGGACAGGGATCCAAGAGACCCAGTACTTC.